This TCR beta chain was obtained from a study of T cell responses to AZD1222 COVID-19 vaccine. The study's findings and limits: The donors showed a predominance of white British ancestry and of females, with possible underestimation of clonal diversity. Variant regions that are unmutated are reportedly the target of nearly half of spike-specific TCRs. Increased Spike-specific TCR breadth and depth were observed after two AZD1222 doses.

Trimming shortened V by 1 base and J by 10 bases, and 13 bases separated the two germline ends. CDR1 and CDR2 from the germline V gene are SGHDN and FVKESK. The CDR3 totals 13 residues. Concerning this clone: Antigen unknown.

Clones were read by immunoSEQ multiplex PCR, and TCRdb kept only the in-frame ones, dropping some. The top ten hold about 4% of the sample, which has roughly 200,000 clones, over 85% seen once. The rearrangement joins TRBV14 to TRBJ1-1, with a weak D call TRBD1 (6 bases). This clonotype was obtained from an adult who received the MenACWY meningococcal vaccine as a control. The sequencing used peripheral blood, collected 28 days after the second dose of the MenACWY control vaccine. CDR3 loop: CASSQGRRGGAFF. The CDR3 coding sequence is TGTGCCAGCAGCCAAGGGCGGAGGGGGGGAGCTTTCTTT.